The T cell receptor beta chain described here comes from a study of blood T cell repertoires in COVID-19. The V and J ends lost 4 bases and 5 bases, in that order; junction bases with no gene match: 8. The CDR3 sequence is 15 residues long. Germline loops: CDR1 SGHTS, CDR2 YDEGEE. TCRdb's copy holds only in-frame clones and misses some; the assay was immunoSEQ multiplex PCR. The sample lists over 60,000 clones; 85% to 90% were seen once. This TCR was recovered from a woman aged 80 or over with active COVID-19. The material sequenced was peripheral blood. The rearrangement links TRBV5-8 to TRBJ2-1; 8 bases are a match to TRBD1. The CDR3 sequence is CASSLAGGAHNEQFF. Written as DNA, the CDR3 is TGTGCCAGCAGCCTGGCAGGGGGCGCGCACAATGAGCAGTTCTTC.